This T cell receptor (beta chain) was retrieved from a study of monozygotic twins with inflammatory bowel disease. TCRdb processed the 5' RACE reads again and assigns one entry to each CDR3 protein, with no DNA. In total, the table holds about 41,000 distinct CDR3 sequences. The CDR3 runs to 15 residues. Germline lookup yields CDR1 DFQATT and CDR2 SNEGSKA (reference sequence). Sequencing was carried out using blood. This receptor was taken from a human donor with ulcerative colitis or Crohn's disease, or a healthy co-twin of an affected twin (not recorded which). The rearrangement links TRBV20-1 to TRBJ2-7; TCRdb's D call, TRBD1, is unchecked because there is no DNA. Here the CDR3 reads CSASDRDRSPYEQYF.